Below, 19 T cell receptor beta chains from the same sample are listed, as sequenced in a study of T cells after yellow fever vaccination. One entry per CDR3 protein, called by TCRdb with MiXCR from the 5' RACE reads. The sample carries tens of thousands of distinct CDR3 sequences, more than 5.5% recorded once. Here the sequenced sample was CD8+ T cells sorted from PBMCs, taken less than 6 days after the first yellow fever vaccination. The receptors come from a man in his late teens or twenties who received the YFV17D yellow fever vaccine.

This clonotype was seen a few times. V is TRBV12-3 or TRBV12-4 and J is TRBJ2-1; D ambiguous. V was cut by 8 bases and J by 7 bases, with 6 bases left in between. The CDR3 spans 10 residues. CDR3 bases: TGTGCCAGCGGGGTGAATGAGCAGTTCTTC. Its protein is CASGVNEQFF.

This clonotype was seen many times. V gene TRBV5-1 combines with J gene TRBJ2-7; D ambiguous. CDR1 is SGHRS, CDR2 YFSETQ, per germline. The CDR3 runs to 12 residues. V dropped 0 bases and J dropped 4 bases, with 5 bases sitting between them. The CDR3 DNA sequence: TGCGCCAGCAGCTTGGAGGGATACGAGCAGTACTTC. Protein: CASSLEGYEQYF. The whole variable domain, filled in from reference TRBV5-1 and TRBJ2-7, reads KAGVTQTPRYLIKTRGQQVTLSCSPISGHRSVSWYQQTPGQGLQFLFEYFSETQRNKGNFPGRFSGRQFSNSRSEMNVSTLELGDSALYLCASSLEGYEQYFGPGTRLTVT.

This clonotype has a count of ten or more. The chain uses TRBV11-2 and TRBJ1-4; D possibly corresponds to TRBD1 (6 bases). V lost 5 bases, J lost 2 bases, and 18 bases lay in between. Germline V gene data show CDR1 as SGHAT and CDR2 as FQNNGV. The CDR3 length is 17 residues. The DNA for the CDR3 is TGTGCCAGCAGCCATAGTCTGGGGGCTGGGACTAATGAAAAACTGTTTTTT. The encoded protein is CASSHSLGAGTNEKLFF.

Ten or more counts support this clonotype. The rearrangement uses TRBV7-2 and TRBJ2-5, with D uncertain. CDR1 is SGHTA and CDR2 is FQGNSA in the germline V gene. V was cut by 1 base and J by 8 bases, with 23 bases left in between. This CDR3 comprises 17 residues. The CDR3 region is CASSLVSDLLGSVTQYF. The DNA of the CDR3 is TGTGCCAGCAGCTTAGTGAGTGATCTGCTGGGCTCCGTCACCCAGTACTTC.

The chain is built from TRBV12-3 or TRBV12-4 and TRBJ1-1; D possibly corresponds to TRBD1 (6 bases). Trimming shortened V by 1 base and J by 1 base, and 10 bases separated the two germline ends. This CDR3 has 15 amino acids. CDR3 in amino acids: CASSLGGTPNTEAFF. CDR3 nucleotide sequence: TGTGCCAGCAGTTTAGGGGGGACACCGAACACTGAAGCTTTCTTT.

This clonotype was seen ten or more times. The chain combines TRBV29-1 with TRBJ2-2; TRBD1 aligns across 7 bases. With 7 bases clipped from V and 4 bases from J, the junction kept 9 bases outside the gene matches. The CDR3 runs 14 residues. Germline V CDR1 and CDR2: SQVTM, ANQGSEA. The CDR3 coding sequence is TGCAGCGCTACAGGGGACGGAGGCACCGGGGAGCTGTTTTTT. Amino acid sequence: CSATGDGGTGELFF.

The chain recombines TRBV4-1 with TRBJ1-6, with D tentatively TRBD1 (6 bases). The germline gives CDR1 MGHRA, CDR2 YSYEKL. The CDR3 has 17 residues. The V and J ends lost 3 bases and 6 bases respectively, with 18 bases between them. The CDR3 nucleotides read TGCGCCAGCAGCCAGGTACAACAGGGTATGGGTAATTCACCCCTCCACTTT. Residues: CASSQVQQGMGNSPLHF.

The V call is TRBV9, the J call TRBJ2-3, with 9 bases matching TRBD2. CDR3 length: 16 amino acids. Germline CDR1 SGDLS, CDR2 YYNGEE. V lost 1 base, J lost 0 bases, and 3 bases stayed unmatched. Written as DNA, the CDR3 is TGTGCCAGCAGCGTATCTAGCGGGGACAGCACAGATACGCAGTATTTT. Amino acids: CASSVSSGDSTDTQYF.

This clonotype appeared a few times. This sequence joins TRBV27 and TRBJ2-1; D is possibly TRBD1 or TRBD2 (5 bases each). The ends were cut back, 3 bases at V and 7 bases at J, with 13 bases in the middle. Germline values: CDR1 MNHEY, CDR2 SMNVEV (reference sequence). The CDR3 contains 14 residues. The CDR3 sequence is CASSFWDGQNEQFF. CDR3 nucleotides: TGTGCCAGCAGTTTCTGGGACGGTCAAAATGAGCAGTTCTTC.

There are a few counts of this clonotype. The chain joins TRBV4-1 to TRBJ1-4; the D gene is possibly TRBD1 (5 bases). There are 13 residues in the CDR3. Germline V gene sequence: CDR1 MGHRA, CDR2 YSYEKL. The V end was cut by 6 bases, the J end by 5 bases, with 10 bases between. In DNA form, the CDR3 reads TGCGCCAGCAGTCGGGACTCCAATGAAAAACTGTTTTTT. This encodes CASSRDSNEKLFF.

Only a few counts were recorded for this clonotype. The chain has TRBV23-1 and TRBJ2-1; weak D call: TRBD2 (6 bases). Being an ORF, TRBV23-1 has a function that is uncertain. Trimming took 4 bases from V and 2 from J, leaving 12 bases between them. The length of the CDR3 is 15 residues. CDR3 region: CASSRPGTAYNEQFF. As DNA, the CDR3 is TGCGCCAGCAGTCGACCGGGGACTGCCTACAATGAGCAGTTCTTC.

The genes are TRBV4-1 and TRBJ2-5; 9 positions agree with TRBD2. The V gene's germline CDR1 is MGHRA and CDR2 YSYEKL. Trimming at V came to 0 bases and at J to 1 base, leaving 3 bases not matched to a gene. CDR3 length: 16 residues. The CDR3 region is CASSQEAGGLQETQYF. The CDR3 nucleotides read TGCGCCAGCAGCCAAGAGGCGGGGGGGCTCCAAGAGACCCAGTACTTC.

The CDR3 spells CASRTTSGGTYEQYF. CDR3 DNA sequence: TGTGCCAGCAGGACTACTAGCGGGGGGACCTACGAGCAGTACTTC. The rearrangement joins TRBV27 to TRBJ2-7; 12 bases line up with TRBD2. There are 15 residues in the CDR3. Germline assignment: CDR1 MNHEY and CDR2 SMNVEV (reference sequence). Trimming removed 6 bases from V and 2 bases from J; junction bases left unmatched: 5.

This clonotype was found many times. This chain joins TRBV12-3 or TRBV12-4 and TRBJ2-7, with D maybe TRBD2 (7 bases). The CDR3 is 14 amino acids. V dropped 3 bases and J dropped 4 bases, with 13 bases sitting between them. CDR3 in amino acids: CASSFGGASYEQYF. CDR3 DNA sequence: TGTGCCAGCAGTTTTGGGGGGGCCAGTTACGAGCAGTACTTC.

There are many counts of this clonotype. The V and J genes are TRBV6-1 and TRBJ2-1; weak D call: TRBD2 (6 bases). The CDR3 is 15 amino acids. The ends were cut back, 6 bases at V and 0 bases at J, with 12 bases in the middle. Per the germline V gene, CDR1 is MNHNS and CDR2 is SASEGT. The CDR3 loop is CASSLDGSSYNEQFF. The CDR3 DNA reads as TGTGCCAGCAGCCTAGACGGGAGCTCCTACAATGAGCAGTTCTTC.

The CDR3 DNA reads as TGCGCCAGCAGCCAAGATACATCAGAGAGGGAACCGGCGCGACTTAATCAGCCCCAGCATTTT. It is translated as CASSQDTSEREPARLNQPQHF. The chain has TRBV4-1 and TRBJ1-5; D is unresolved. In germline, CDR1 is MGHRA, CDR2 YSYEKL. Trimming took 0 bases from V and 4 from J, leaving 28 bases between them. The CDR3 length is 21 residues.

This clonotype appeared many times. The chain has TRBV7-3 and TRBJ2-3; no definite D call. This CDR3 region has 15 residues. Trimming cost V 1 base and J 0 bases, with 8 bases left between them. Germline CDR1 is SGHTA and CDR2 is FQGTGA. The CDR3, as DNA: TGTGCCAGCAGCTTAATGGGCGGTAGCACAGATACGCAGTATTTT. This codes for CASSLMGGSTDTQYF.

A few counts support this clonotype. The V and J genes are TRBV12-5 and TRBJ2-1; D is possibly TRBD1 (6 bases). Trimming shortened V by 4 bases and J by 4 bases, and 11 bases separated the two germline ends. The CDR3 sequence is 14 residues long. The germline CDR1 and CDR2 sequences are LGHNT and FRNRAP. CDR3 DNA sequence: TGTGCTAGTGGTTCTCGGGACACATACAATGAGCAGTTCTTC. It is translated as CASGSRDTYNEQFF. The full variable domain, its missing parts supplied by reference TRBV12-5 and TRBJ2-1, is DARVTQTPRHKVTEMGQEVTMRCQPILGHNTVFWYRQTMMQGLELLAYFRNRAPLDDSGMPKDRFSAEMPDATLATLKIQPSEPRDSAVYFCASGSRDTYNEQFFGPGTRLTVL.

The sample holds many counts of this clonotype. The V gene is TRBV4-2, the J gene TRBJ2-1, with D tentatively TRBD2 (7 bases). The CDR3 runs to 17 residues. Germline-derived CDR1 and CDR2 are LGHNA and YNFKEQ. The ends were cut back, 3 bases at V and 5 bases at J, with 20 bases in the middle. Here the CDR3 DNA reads TGTGCCAGCAGCCACGCGGGACGGGGGGCCGTGAACAATGAGCAGTTCTTC. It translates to CASSHAGRGAVNNEQFF.